This TCR beta chain was identified during a study of T cell responses to AZD1222 COVID-19 vaccine. Clones were sequenced by immunoSEQ multiplex PCR, and TCRdb holds only the in-frame ones, with some missing. The sample has over 95,000 clones; around nine tenths are singletons. Study observations and caveats: Reportedly, nearly half of unique spike TCRs recognized epitopes outside B.1.351/B.1.1.7 mutations. Breadth and depth of Spike-specific TCRs rose after two AZD1222 doses. Seropositive status at baseline applied to only a handful of AZD1222 recipients. The peak T cell response came first, and repertoires were sampled only after it.

V lost 0 bases and J lost 8; bases outside the gene matches: 12. Germline-derived CDR1 and CDR2 are SGHTS and YDEGEE. This CDR3 is 16 amino acids long. Notes on this clone: Its antigen remains unidentified.

The TCR originated in an adult in good health. The chain recombines TRBV5-8 with TRBJ1-2; TRBD1 matches 8 bases. The source material was peripheral blood, sampled on day 0 of AZD1222 vaccination. DNA of the CDR3: TGTGCCAGCAGCTTGGTGGGTGGCAGGGGGCGCGAAGGCTACACCTTC. Its protein product is CASSLVGGRGREGYTF.